This T cell receptor (beta chain) originates from a study of T cells expressing NK-cell markers. Study at large: Investigators obtained TCR beta repertoires from sorted CD3+CD56+NKG2C+, CD3+CD56+NKG2C- and CD3+CD56-NKG2C+ T cells. The study's findings and limits: HCMV specificity was not established for the expanded NKG2C+ T cell clones. Topping the CD3+CD56-NKG2C+ fraction as well were these clonotypes, in a handful of donors.

As for this clonotype: Antigen unknown.

TCRdb derives one entry per CDR3 protein from the 5' RACE reads, leaving out DNA. The sample yields about half a million distinct CDR3 sequences, of which the top ten take up about 1.5%. This CDR3 spans 17 amino acids. Germline assignment: CDR1 SEHNR and CDR2 FQNEAQ (reference sequence). This chain uses TRBV7-9 with TRBJ2-3; TCRdb's D call, TRBD2, is unchecked because there is no DNA. This TCR was sampled from a woman in her forties or fifties in good health. Sample: blood T cells: a sorted CD56 or NKG2C T cell subset, CD4+ or CD8+ T cells, or bulk PBMC T cells (not recorded which). The CDR3 is CASSLSRLAGSADTQYF.